This T cell receptor (beta chain) was sequenced for a study of tumor and adjacent non-tumor tissue in lung cancer. Study as a whole: Each sample yielded a few million productive TCRbeta reads on average. Study findings and constraints: In normal lung, the top 100 clones were significantly more dominant than in tumor.

TCRbeta libraries were built with three rounds of nested PCR, modified from ARM-PCR. From the multiplex PCR reads, TCRdb called clonotypes with MiXCR, one entry per CDR3 protein. The sample has 65,000 to 85,000 distinct CDR3 sequences, approximately 73% seen once. With V trimmed by 6 bases and J by 1 base, 9 bases remained unmatched. Germline V lookup: CDR1 DFQATT, CDR2 SNEGSKA (reference sequence). The CDR3 consists of 15 residues. A remark on this clonotype: Its antigen is undetermined. Being one base from a much bigger clone, this may be a read error.

The template was RNA from unsorted bulk tissue. Distant lung tissue was collected more than 3 cm away from the tumor edge. V usage is TRBV20-1 and J usage is TRBJ2-7, with 10 positions matching TRBD2. Source material: distant non-tumor lung tissue. The TCR originated in a man aged 55 to 70 with non-small cell lung cancer. The CDR3 protein is CSARKALAGSYEQYF. In DNA form, the CDR3 reads TGCAGTGCCAGGAAGGCACTAGCGGGGTCCTACGAGCAGTACTTC.